These T cell receptor beta chains were read from a single sample in a study of Graves' ophthalmopathy and Graves' hyperthyroidism. One entry per CDR3 protein results from TCRdb running MiXCR on the multiplex PCR reads. Of more than 1,000,000 distinct CDR3 sequences detected, 35% to 40% appear once; the ten largest clones hold around 10%. The sequenced sample consisted of peripheral blood or thyroid tissue (not recorded which). The receptors derive from an adult man with Graves' hyperthyroidism. CDR3s include the opening cysteine and the closing phenylalanine or tryptophan. D genes are given only for firm matches. Clone size is given for some rows only: seen once, a few or many times, or a class if the clone is expanded.

j_call d_call v_call clone_size cdr3_nt cdr3_aa
TRBJ1-2 TRBD1 TRBV15 many TGTGCCACCAGCAGAGAGGACAGGATCTATGGCTACACCTTC CATSREDRIYGYTF
TRBJ1-6 TRBD1 TRBV10-2 few TGCGCCAGCAGTGACCCGACAGGGGATAATTCACCCCTCCACTTT CASSDPTGDNSPLHF
TRBJ1-5 . TRBV10-3 . TGTGCCATCAGTCGACAGGTTAGCAATCAGCCCCAGCATTTT CAISRQVSNQPQHF
TRBJ1-1 . TRBV10-3 many TGTGCCATCAGCGTCGGCGTAGGGAACACTGAAGCTTTCTTT CAISVGVGNTEAFF
TRBJ1-5 TRBD1 TRBV20-1 . TGCAGTGCCACCCCCCACAGGGGCGGCAATCAGCCCCAGCATTTT CSATPHRGGNQPQHF
TRBJ1-1 . TRBV19 . TGTGCCAGTAAAGAATTCCGGACGAGTTTCACTGAAGCTTTCTTT CASKEFRTSFTEAFF
TRBJ1-6 . TRBV20-1 . TGCAGTGGTCTCCTGAGTAGCCCACCCCTCCACTTT CSGLLSSPPLHF
TRBJ1-2 . TRBV29-1 . TGCAGCGTTGCGATACAGGGTAGCTATGGCTACACCTTC CSVAIQGSYGYTF
TRBJ2-2 . TRBV7-9 many TGTGCCAGCAGACAGGCAACCGGGGAGCTGTTTTTT CASRQATGELFF
TRBJ2-2 TRBD1 TRBV7-9 . TGTGCCAGCAGCTTAACCCCCGGGACAGGGGGACACGGGGAGCTGTTTTTT CASSLTPGTGGHGELFF
TRBJ2-6 . TRBV24-1 many TGTGCCACCAGTGGGGAGGAGGTTGGGGCCAACGTCCTGACTTTC CATSGEEVGANVLTF
TRBJ2-7 . TRBV29-1 many TGCAGCGTTGGAGGATCGGGTCCCCCCTACGAGCAGTACTTC CSVGGSGPPYEQYF
TRBJ2-7 TRBD1 TRBV6-2/TRBV6-3 . TGTGCCAGCAGTACGACAGGGCTCGACGAGCAGTACTTC CASSTTGLDEQYF
TRBJ2-5 TRBD1 TRBV7-2 once TGTGCCAGCAGCCCAACAGGGGGCCCTCAGCCCCAGTACTTC CASSPTGGPQPQYF
TRBJ1-2 . TRBV7-2 few TGTGCCAGCAGCTCAATAACAGGACTCGGTACAATCTATGGCTACACCTTC CASSSITGLGTIYGYTF
TRBJ2-5 TRBD1 TRBV5-6 few TGTGCCAGCAGATGGGGGACAGCACAAGAGACCCAGTACTTC CASRWGTAQETQYF
TRBJ2-6 . TRBV29-1 many TGCAGCGTTGCTAGCTCCAGCTCTGGGGCCAACGTCCTGACTTTC CSVASSSSGANVLTF
TRBJ2-7 . TRBV9 few TGTGCCAGCGGAGGGGGCGGCTTGTTTAAGCAGTACTTC CASGGGGLFKQYF
TRBJ1-1 TRBD1 TRBV7-2 . TGTGCCAGCAAAGGACAGGGACCTAAGACTGAGGCTTTCTTT CASKGQGPKTEAFF
TRBJ2-6 . TRBV7-9 once TGTGCCAGCAGCTTACTCTTACTCTCTGGGGCCAACGTCCTGACTTTC CASSLLLLSGANVLTF
TRBJ1-1 TRBD1 TRBV5-5 few TGTGCCAGCAGCCTAACCCGAACAGGGGCGACTGAAGCTTTCTTT CASSLTRTGATEAFF
TRBJ2-7 TRBD2 TRBV7-3 many TGTGCCAGCGGAGGCGCGGGAGGCGAGCAGTACTTC CASGGAGGEQYF
TRBJ2-5 TRBD1 TRBV2 . TGTGCCACCGGGACAGAGAGGCATCAGCCCCAGTACTTC CATGTERHQPQYF
TRBJ2-2 . TRBV12-3/TRBV12-4 many TGTGCCAGCAGTTTTAGCGGTCACACCGGGGAGCTGTTTTTT CASSFSGHTGELFF
TRBJ1-6 . TRBV10-3 . TGTGCCATCAGTGTAGGAAGGGACAATTCACCCCTCCACTTT CAISVGRDNSPLHF
TRBJ1-3 . TRBV7-2 . TGTGCCAGCGCACAGGGTTTGGGCTCTGGAAACACCATATATTTT CASAQGLGSGNTIYF
TRBJ1-4 . TRBV5-1 . TGCGCCAGCGAGGAAGCCGGGGAAAAACTGTTTTTT CASEEAGEKLFF
TRBJ2-7 . TRBV27 few TGTGCCAGCAGTTCATCGGGACGCACCTACGAGCAGTACTTC CASSSSGRTYEQYF
TRBJ1-6 . TRBV15 . TGTGCCACCAGCAGAGATCATGGGGGCACCTATAATTCACCCCTCCACTTT CATSRDHGGTYNSPLHF
TRBJ2-5 . TRBV5-1 many TGCGCCATTCAAGAGACCCAGTACTTC CAIQETQYF
TRBJ2-5 TRBD1 TRBV14 . TGTGCCAGCAATTTACAGGGGGCCGTACAGTTGTACTTC CASNLQGAVQLYF
TRBJ2-7 TRBD1 TRBV30 few TGTGCCTGGAAGGACAGGGCGTTCGACGAGCAGTACTTC CAWKDRAFDEQYF
TRBJ1-2 . TRBV29-1 . TGCAGCGTTGAAGATCCGCAGGGCTACTATGGCTACACCTTC CSVEDPQGYYGYTF
TRBJ2-7 TRBD1 TRBV10-2 . TGCGCCAGCAGTGCCGGACAGGGGGCGGCCTCCTACGAGCAGTACTTC CASSAGQGAASYEQYF
TRBJ1-2 . TRBV20-1 many TGCAGTGCTAGGACAAGTAACTATGGCTACACCTTC CSARTSNYGYTF
TRBJ1-1 TRBD1 TRBV4-3 . TGCGCCAGCAGCCAGGGACAGGGGGGTTATGAAGACACTGAAGCTTTCTTT CASSQGQGGYEDTEAFF
TRBJ2-5 . TRBV10-3 . TGTGCCATCAGCCAACCGGAGATAGCCGGGGAGACCCAGTACTTC CAISQPEIAGETQYF
TRBJ2-7 . TRBV4-3 . TGCGCCAGCAGCCAAGATCGGTCAGGGGCCGCCCCATACGAGCAGTACTTC CASSQDRSGAAPYEQYF
TRBJ2-7 TRBD1 TRBV19 . TGTGCCAGTAGTTCTACCGGGACAGGGCGGGACGAGCAGTACTTC CASSSTGTGRDEQYF
TRBJ2-3 . TRBV6-5 . TGTGCCAGCGTCAGCGGAGATACGCAGTATTTT CASVSGDTQYF
TRBJ1-2 . TRBV12-3/TRBV12-4 . TGTGCCAGCAGCCGGGATGGACGGCGCGGCTACACCTTC CASSRDGRRGYTF
TRBJ1-3 . TRBV4-3 . TGCGCCAGCAGCCAAGATCGCCCCGGGAGGATAATTGGAAACACCATATATTTT CASSQDRPGRIIGNTIYF
TRBJ1-2 . TRBV15 . TGTGCCACCAGCAGACCCAGGGCCACTGAAGCTCGCGGCTACACCTTC CATSRPRATEARGYTF
TRBJ1-1 . TRBV12-3/TRBV12-4 many TGTGCCAGCAGTTCGGTTTACGGAGGGACTGAAGCTTTCTTT CASSSVYGGTEAFF
TRBJ1-1 . TRBV6-5 many TGTGCCAGCAGTTCGGGGATTTACACTGAAGCTTTCTTT CASSSGIYTEAFF
TRBJ2-7 TRBD2 TRBV20-1 . TGCAGTGCTAGACCGTACTCTTCTAGCGGGAGGGCTCCGTTAAGCTCCTACGAGCAGTACTTC CSARPYSSSGRAPLSSYEQYF
TRBJ1-5 . TRBV7-8 . TGTGCCAGCAGCTTACGGGACGGGTTCAATCAGCCCCAGCATTTT CASSLRDGFNQPQHF
TRBJ1-5 . TRBV20-1 . TGCAGTGCTAGACTAGCGGGGGCGAAGGTGATCCACGAGCATTTT CSARLAGAKVIHEHF
TRBJ2-7 . TRBV10-2 many TGCGCCAGCCGCCCCCGGGACTTCTCCTACGAGCAGTACTTC CASRPRDFSYEQYF
TRBJ1-6 . TRBV11-2 many TGTGCCAGCAGCTTAGAAGGTGTTCGGGACACTAATAATTCACCCCTCCACTTT CASSLEGVRDTNNSPLHF
TRBJ2-7 . TRBV7-2 many TGTGCCAGCAGCCCCCGCCGGACTGGGGGCGAGCAGTACTTC CASSPRRTGGEQYF
TRBJ1-2 TRBD1 TRBV29-1 . TGCAGCAGCGCGGGACAGACGGGCTACACCTTC CSSAGQTGYTF